This T cell receptor beta chain was identified during a study of ipilimumab plus nivolumab after autologous stem cell transplantation. About the study: The DLBCL group included primary refractory and relapsed cases.

Assay: immunoSEQ multiplex PCR; the TCRdb copy retains only in-frame clones and omits some. Of roughly 25,000 clones in the sample, around 83% are singletons; the top ten hold around 5.5%. Patients received nivolumab 3 mg/kg at weeks 1, 4, 7, 10, then fortnightly to week 26. Per the germline V gene, CDR1 is SGHAT and CDR2 is FQNNGV. Deletions cut 1 base from V and 1 base from J, with 11 bases between. CDR3 length equals 17 residues. The sample consisted of PBMCs, taken in a trial of ipilimumab plus nivolumab as post-transplant consolidation. J is TRBJ2-6 and V is TRBV11-2; a weak D match, TRBD2 (5 bases). The receptor comes from a male donor with diffuse large B-cell lymphoma. The CDR3 region has the DNA TGTGCCAGCAGCTTAGCCATTGGGAGATCTGGGGCCAACGTCCTGACTTTC. Translated, it gives CASSLAIGRSGANVLTF.